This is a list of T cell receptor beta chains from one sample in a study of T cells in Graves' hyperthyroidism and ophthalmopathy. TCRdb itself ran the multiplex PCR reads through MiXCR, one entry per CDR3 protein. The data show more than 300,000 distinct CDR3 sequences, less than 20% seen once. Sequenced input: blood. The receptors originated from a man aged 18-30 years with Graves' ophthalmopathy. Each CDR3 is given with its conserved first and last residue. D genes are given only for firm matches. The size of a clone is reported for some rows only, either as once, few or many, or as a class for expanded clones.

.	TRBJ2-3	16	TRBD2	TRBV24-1	CATSELLAGGADTQYF
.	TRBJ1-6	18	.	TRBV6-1	CASRPRSGQVFLFSPLHF
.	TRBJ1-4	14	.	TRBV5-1	CASSLIGNFEKLFF
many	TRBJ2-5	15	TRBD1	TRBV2	CASSDSGTGEETQYF
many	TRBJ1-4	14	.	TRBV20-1	CSATRGLGDEKLFF
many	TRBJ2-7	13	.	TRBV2	CASSEEGGHEQYF
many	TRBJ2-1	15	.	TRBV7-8	CASSLGRVAPSEQFF
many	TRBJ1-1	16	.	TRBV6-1	CASSGTWAGPDTEAFF
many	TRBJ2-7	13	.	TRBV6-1	CASRAGASLEQYF
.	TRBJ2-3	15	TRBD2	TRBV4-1	CASWSGGPSTDTQYF
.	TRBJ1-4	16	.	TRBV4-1	CASSQFLSTADEKLFF
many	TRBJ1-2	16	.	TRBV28	CASSLTRGAGNYGYTF
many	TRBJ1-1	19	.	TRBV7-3	CASSLRPRDVRGRDTEAFF
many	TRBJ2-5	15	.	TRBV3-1	CASSQDPNSLETQYF
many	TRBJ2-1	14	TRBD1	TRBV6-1	CASSETTGVTEQFF
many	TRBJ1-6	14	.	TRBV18	CASSPGQINSPLHF
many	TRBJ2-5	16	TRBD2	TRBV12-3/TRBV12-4	CASSLTAAGGKETQYF
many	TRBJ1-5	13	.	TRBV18	CASSLLRDQPQHF
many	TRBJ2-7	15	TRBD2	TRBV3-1	CASSHTLAGAPEQYF
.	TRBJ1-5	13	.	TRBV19	CASSAGTRGPQHF
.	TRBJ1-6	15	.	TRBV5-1	CASSLDGRMGSPLHF
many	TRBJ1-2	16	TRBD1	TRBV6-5	CASSYSDIDRGYGYTF
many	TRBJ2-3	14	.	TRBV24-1	CATSDYGVADTQYF
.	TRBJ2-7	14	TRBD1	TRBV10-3	CAISRTGAGYEQYF
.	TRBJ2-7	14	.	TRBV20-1	CSARDPQGWYEQYF
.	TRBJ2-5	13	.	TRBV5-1	CASSSLGVKTQYF
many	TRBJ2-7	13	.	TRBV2	CASSVAIGYEQYF
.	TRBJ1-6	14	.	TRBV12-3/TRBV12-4	CASSGQGKKSPLHF
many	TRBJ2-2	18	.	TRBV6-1	CASSWHIWAEKNTGELFF
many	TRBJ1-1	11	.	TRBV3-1	CASSHDGEAFF
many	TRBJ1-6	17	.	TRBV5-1	CASSLDGGPGYNSPLHF
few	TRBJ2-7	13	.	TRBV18	CASSPPAQYEQYF
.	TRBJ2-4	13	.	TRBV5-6	CASSLWLQDIQYF
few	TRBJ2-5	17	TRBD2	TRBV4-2	CASSLTPGASGQETQYF
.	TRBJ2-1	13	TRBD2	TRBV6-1	CAGGGGRRNEQFF
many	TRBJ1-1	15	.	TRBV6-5	CASSYGDGGDTEAFF
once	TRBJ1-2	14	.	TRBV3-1	CASSQGVEGNGYTF
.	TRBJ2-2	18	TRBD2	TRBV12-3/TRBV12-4	CASSNLHGREGHTGELFF
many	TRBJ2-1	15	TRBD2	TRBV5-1	CASSLASGDYNEQFF
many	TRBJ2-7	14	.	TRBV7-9	CASTPQGSVYEQYF
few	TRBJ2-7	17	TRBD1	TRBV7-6	CASSPRSGTGANYEQYF
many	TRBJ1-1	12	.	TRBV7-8	CAIRALNTEAFF
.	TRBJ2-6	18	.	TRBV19	CASTPHPPRTSGANVLTF
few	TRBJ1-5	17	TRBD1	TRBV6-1	CASSAGTGEVFGQPQHF
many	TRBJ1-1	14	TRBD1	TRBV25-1	CASKSQGRNTEAFF
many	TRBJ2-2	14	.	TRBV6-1	CASSLIQNTGELFF
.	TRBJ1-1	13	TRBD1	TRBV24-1	CATRQTGWTEAFF
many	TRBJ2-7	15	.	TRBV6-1	CASSPGGGTTYEQYF
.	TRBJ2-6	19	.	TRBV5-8	CASSLEAGLLRSGANVLTF
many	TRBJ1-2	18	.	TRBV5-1	CASSGYRDGFDFNYGYTF
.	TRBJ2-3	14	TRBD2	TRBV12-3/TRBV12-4	CASRLAGPGETQYF
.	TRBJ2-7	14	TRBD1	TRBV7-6	CASSLDTGAYEQYF
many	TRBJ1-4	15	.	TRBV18	CASSPRRAGNEKLFF
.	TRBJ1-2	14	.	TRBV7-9	CASSRDTINYGYTF
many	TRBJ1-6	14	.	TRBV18	CASSLQMDNSPLHF